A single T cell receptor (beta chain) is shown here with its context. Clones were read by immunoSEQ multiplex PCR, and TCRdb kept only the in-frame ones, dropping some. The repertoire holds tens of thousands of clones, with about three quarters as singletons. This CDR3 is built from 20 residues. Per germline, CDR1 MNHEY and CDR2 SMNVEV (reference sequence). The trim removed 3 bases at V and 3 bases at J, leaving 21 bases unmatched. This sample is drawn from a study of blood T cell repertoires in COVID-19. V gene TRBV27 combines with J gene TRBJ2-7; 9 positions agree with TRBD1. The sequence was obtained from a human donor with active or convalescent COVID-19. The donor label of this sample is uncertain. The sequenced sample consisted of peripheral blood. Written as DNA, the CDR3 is TGTGCCAGCAGTTTGAGGCGGTCGCTGAGGCGGGACAGGGCGTACTACGAGCAGTACTTC. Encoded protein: CASSLRRSLRRDRAYYEQYF.